Listed below are T cell receptor beta chains from one sample, sequenced in a study of blood T cell repertoires in COVID-19. The assay was immunoSEQ multiplex PCR, and TCRdb's table has in-frame clones only and misses some. The sample contains under 50,000 clones, roughly nine tenths of which appear only once. The sequencing sample was made of peripheral blood. The origin of the receptors is a man aged 65 to 79 with active COVID-19. CDR3s include the opening cysteine and the closing phenylalanine or tryptophan. D genes are given only for firm matches. The size of a clone is reported for some rows only, either as once, few or many, or as a class for expanded clones.

V gene	J gene	clone size	D gene	CDR3 DNA	CDR3 protein
TRBV7-9	TRBJ1-6	.	.	TGTGCCAGCAGCCCCCAGGGTGTTTCACCCCTCCACTTT	CASSPQGVSPLHF
TRBV5-1	TRBJ1-1	.	TRBD1	TGCGCCAGCAGCACCGGACAGGGGGCTCTGGCTGAAGCTTTCTTT	CASSTGQGALAEAFF
TRBV6-6	TRBJ1-1	.	.	TGTGCCAGCAGTTACTCGGAGAGGGTGGGGGCTTTCTTT	CASSYSERVGAFF
TRBV7-9	TRBJ1-4	few	.	TGTGCCAGCAAGGCCAGGGTGACGGAAAAACTGTTTTTT	CASKARVTEKLFF
TRBV7-2	TRBJ1-2	.	TRBD1	TGTGCCAGCAGCTTAGCGTCCCGACAGGGGGGAATGAAAGGCTACACCTTC	CASSLASRQGGMKGYTF
TRBV19	TRBJ2-6	.	TRBD1	TGTGCCAGTCAAGACAGGGCTGGGGCCAACGTCCTGACTTTC	CASQDRAGANVLTF
TRBV7-2	TRBJ2-1	.	TRBD1	TGTGCCAGCAGCTGGACAGGGGGCAATGAGCAGTTCTTC	CASSWTGGNEQFF
TRBV10-3	TRBJ2-5	few	TRBD2	TGTGCCATCAGTGAGCCTAGCGGGGGGCAGGAGACCCAGTACTTC	CAISEPSGGQETQYF
TRBV6-5	TRBJ1-1	.	.	TGTGCCAGCAGTTACGTCGGGGGAACTAAGAACACTGAAGCTTTCTTT	CASSYVGGTKNTEAFF
TRBV27	TRBJ2-6	.	.	TGTGCCAGCAGTTTATCCCCCGGGTACGGGGCCAACGTCCTGACTTTC	CASSLSPGYGANVLTF
TRBV3-1/TRBV3-2	TRBJ1-5	.	TRBD1	TGTGCCAGCAGCCGAGGACAGGGGGTAGATCAGCCCCAGCATTTT	CASSRGQGVDQPQHF
TRBV28	TRBJ2-3	.	TRBD1	TGTGCCAGCACCGCGACCGGCTGGGACAGGGGTACAGATACGCAGTATTTT	CASTATGWDRGTDTQYF
TRBV7-3	TRBJ2-3	once	TRBD2	TGTGCCAGCAGCCTCCGGACTAGCGGGAGTTACGATACGCAGTATTTT	CASSLRTSGSYDTQYF
TRBV15	TRBJ1-1	.	TRBD1	TGTGCCACCAGCAGGGACAGGGGAATGAACACTGAAGCTTTCTTT	CATSRDRGMNTEAFF
TRBV19	TRBJ2-7	.	.	TGTGCCAGTAGTATACAGGCAGGGAGGACCTACGAGCAGTACTTC	CASSIQAGRTYEQYF
TRBV27	TRBJ2-7	.	TRBD1	TGTGCCAGCAGTTTGGAAGGGGGCGCGTTATACTTC	CASSLEGGALYF
TRBV5-1	TRBJ2-2	.	.	TGCGCCAGCAGCTCGCACGGGTCCGCCACCGGGGAGCTGTTTTTT	CASSSHGSATGELFF
TRBV7-8	TRBJ1-1	few	TRBD1	TGTGCCAGCAGCTTAAGAACAGGGGGAGGAGGTACTGAAGCTTTCTTT	CASSLRTGGGGTEAFF
TRBV29-1	TRBJ2-3	.	.	TGCAGCGCACCGGGACAAAACACAGATACGCAGTATTTT	CSAPGQNTDTQYF
TRBV7-2	TRBJ2-3	.	TRBD2	TGTGCCAGCAGCCCAAAGGGGCTAGCGGGGGGGATGTTGGCAGATACGCAGTATTTT	CASSPKGLAGGMLADTQYF
TRBV18	TRBJ1-1	.	TRBD1	TGTGCCAGCTCACCCCTAAGGGACAGAAACACTGAAGCTTTCTTT	CASSPLRDRNTEAFF
TRBV6-5	TRBJ1-3	.	.	TGTGCCAGCAGTTTAACAGGGTCTGGAAACACCATATATTTT	CASSLTGSGNTIYF
TRBV7-9	TRBJ2-2	.	TRBD2	TGTGCCAGCAGCTTAGCTGCTACTAGCGGGAACACCGGGGAGCTGTTTTTT	CASSLAATSGNTGELFF
TRBV12-3/TRBV12-4	TRBJ1-6	.	TRBD1	TGTGCCAGCAGTGTACAGGGGAATTCACCCCTCCACTTT	CASSVQGNSPLHF
TRBV5-1	TRBJ2-1	.	TRBD2	TGCGCCAGCAGCCGGACTAGATACAATGAGCAGTTCTTC	CASSRTRYNEQFF
TRBV9	TRBJ2-7	.	.	TGTGCCAGCAGCCTTGGGCCAGGGGACGAGCAGTACTTC	CASSLGPGDEQYF
TRBV15	TRBJ2-5	.	TRBD1	TGTGCCACCAGCAGAGATAAGGACAGGAACCAAGAGACCCAGTACTTC	CATSRDKDRNQETQYF
TRBV19	TRBJ2-2	.	TRBD2	TGTGCCAGTAGTATCCTAGCGGGGAACACCGGGGAGCTGTTTTTT	CASSILAGNTGELFF
TRBV4-3	TRBJ2-6	.	.	TGCGCCAGCAGCCACCGGAGCTCTGGGGCCAACGTCCTGACTTTC	CASSHRSSGANVLTF
TRBV7-2	TRBJ2-1	.	.	TGTGCCAGCAGCTTAGCTGTTGGCAGGCCCTACCCTGAGCAGTTCTTC	CASSLAVGRPYPEQFF
TRBV18	TRBJ2-1	.	TRBD2	TGTGCCAGCTCCCGGGGGGCTAGCGGGTACAATGAGCAGTTCTTC	CASSRGASGYNEQFF
TRBV5-8	TRBJ2-7	.	TRBD1	TGTGCCAGCAGCTTGGACAGGGGCGAGCAGTACTTC	CASSLDRGEQYF
TRBV27	TRBJ1-2	.	.	TGTGCCAGCAGTTTAAGGGCGGGGGACCCTAACTATGGCTACACCTTC	CASSLRAGDPNYGYTF
TRBV29-1	TRBJ2-3	.	TRBD2	TGCAGCGTTGGAGGGATAGCGGGAGGAGCAGATACGCAGTATTTT	CSVGGIAGGADTQYF
TRBV2	TRBJ1-1	.	.	TGTGCCAGCAGTGCGACTTGGTCCACTGAAGCTTTCTTT	CASSATWSTEAFF
TRBV12-3/TRBV12-4	TRBJ2-7	.	TRBD1	TGTGCCAGCAGTGGACAGGGGGCGAGAGAGCAGTACTTC	CASSGQGAREQYF
TRBV6-5	TRBJ2-7	.	.	TGTGCCAGCAGTTACTCGGGGAGGCACGAGCAGTACTTC	CASSYSGRHEQYF
TRBV5-1	TRBJ1-5	.	TRBD1	TGCGCCAGCAGCCGGACAGGGCTGGGTGGCAATCAGCCCCAGCATTTT	CASSRTGLGGNQPQHF
TRBV27	TRBJ2-7	.	TRBD2	TGTGCCAGCAGTCCCTCTAGCGGACCCTACGAGCAGTACTTC	CASSPSSGPYEQYF
TRBV18	TRBJ1-1	.	TRBD1	TGTGCCAGCGCGGGACAGGGGAACACTGAAGCTTTCTTT	CASAGQGNTEAFF
TRBV29-1	TRBJ1-2	.	TRBD1	TGCAGCGTAAAAGGACAGGGGGCAGGTGGCTACACCTTC	CSVKGQGAGGYTF
TRBV18	TRBJ2-7	.	TRBD1	TGTGCCAGCTCACCGGACAGGGTATCCTACGAGCAGTACTTC	CASSPDRVSYEQYF
TRBV18	TRBJ1-5	.	.	TGTGCCAGCTCACCACCAGGGAGGCAGCCCCAGCATTTT	CASSPPGRQPQHF
TRBV29-1	TRBJ2-7	.	TRBD1	TGCAGCGTTGGTGGGACAGCTATCTACGAGCAGTACTTC	CSVGGTAIYEQYF
TRBV9	TRBJ1-3	.	TRBD1	TGTGCCAGCAGCGCCCGACAGGGGTCTGGAAACACCATATATTTT	CASSARQGSGNTIYF
TRBV19	TRBJ2-7	once	TRBD2	TGTGCCAGTAGTAGACTAGCGGGAGTGTACGAGCAGTACTTC	CASSRLAGVYEQYF
TRBV4-1	TRBJ1-4	once	TRBD1	TGCGCCAGCAGCCAAGGACAGGGGGCGTTCGAAAAACTGTTTTTT	CASSQGQGAFEKLFF